This paragraph covers one T cell receptor (beta chain) sequence. Its target is not known. This specimen comes from a study of T cells in localized non-small cell lung cancer. Study-level points and caveats: In adjacent lung, a median about 52 of the top 100 tumor clones were found. Heterogeneity is still possible, as just one tumor region was sequenced. Patients showing higher blood T cell density tended to see longer overall survival. Uninvolved adjacent lung showed higher T cell clonality than tumor.

Assay: immunoSEQ multiplex PCR; the TCRdb copy retains only in-frame clones and omits some. Among 20,000 to 25,000 clones, 70% to 90% were seen once, and the ten largest hold about 14%. The length of the CDR3 is 15 residues. Unmatched junction bases numbered 1, after V lost 1 base and J lost 4 bases. Germline V CDR1 and CDR2: SGHNT, YYREEE (reference sequence). The source of this sequence is a male donor at least 60 years old with stage I lung adenocarcinoma. V usage is TRBV5-4 and J usage is TRBJ2-3, with 12 bases aligning to TRBD2. The source was peripheral blood, collected before any cancer treatment. The CDR3 region has the DNA TGTGCCAGCAGCTTGCGACTAGCGGGGGCAGATACGCAGTATTTT. It specifies CASSLRLAGADTQYF.